Presented here are 14 T cell receptor beta chains from one specimen sequenced in a study of blood T cell repertoires in COVID-19 (dated by TCRdb to 2018 to 2021). Libraries were prepared through the immunoSEQ multiplex PCR assay. The clones in this table, taken by TCRdb from immuneACCESS, are in-frame only. Not every clone is retained; where verified, under half of the shortfall comes from an unresolved V gene, and the cause of the rest is unknown. This sample holds 68,000 or so clones; roughly 87% were observed only once. Around 3.6% of the sample rests with the top ten. The sequenced sample was peripheral blood. Receptors originate from a woman in her forties or fifties with COVID-19, enrolled during active disease.

The rearrangement joins TRBV6-2 or TRBV6-3 to TRBJ2-7; possibly TRBD1 or TRBD2 for D (6 bases each). Germline V CDR1 and CDR2: MNHEY, SVGEGT. V was pared by 6 bases and J by 3 bases, with 9 bases between. The CDR3 consists of 12 residues. CDR3 sequence: CASSRGLYEQYF. Written as DNA, the CDR3 is TGTGCCAGCAGCAGGGGACTCTACGAGCAGTACTTC.

The chain recombines TRBV4-2 with TRBJ1-5; tentatively, D is TRBD1 (5 bases). The V and J ends lost 4 bases and 6 bases respectively, with 16 bases between them. CDR1 and CDR2 from the germline V gene are LGHNA and YNFKEQ. The CDR3 extends over 15 amino acids. The CDR3 sequence: CASSRGGTLGQPQHF. The CDR3 DNA reads TGTGCCAGCAGCCGGGGCGGGACGCTCGGTCAGCCCCAGCATTTT.

V and J are TRBV2 and TRBJ2-1, with 9 bases that match TRBD2. In germline, CDR1 is SNHLY, CDR2 FYNNEI. The V segment lost 5 bases and the J segment 8 bases; nucleotides outside the gene matches: 7. This CDR3 has 14 amino acids. The CDR3 loop reads CASSLGGTSYEQFF. CDR3 bases: TGTGCCAGCAGTCTAGGAGGGACTAGCTATGAGCAGTTCTTC.

CDR3 DNA sequence: TGTGCCAGCAGTTTCTTTTACACAGATACGCAGTATTTT. Amino acid sequence: CASSFFYTDTQYF. The genes are TRBV28 and TRBJ2-3; D not certain. Trimming left V 3 bases short and J 2 bases short, with 6 bases between. The CDR3 totals 13 residues. The germline V gene encodes CDR1 MDHEN and CDR2 SYDVKM.

The V and J genes are TRBV2 and TRBJ1-2; 8 bases fit TRBD1. Germline CDR1 is SNHLY and CDR2 is FYNNEI. The CDR3 is made up of 13 amino acids. The V segment lost 5 bases and the J segment 5 bases; nucleotides outside the gene matches: 4. The CDR3 loop reads CASSLDREYGYTF. DNA for the CDR3: TGTGCCAGCAGTTTGGACAGGGAATATGGCTACACCTTC.

The gene calls are TRBV28 and TRBJ1-6; D may be TRBD1 (5 bases). The V gene's germline CDR1 is MDHEN and CDR2 SYDVKM. The length of the CDR3 is 12 residues. Trimming removed 11 bases from V and 12 bases from J, with 17 bases in between. The CDR3, as DNA: TGTGCCGGGAGGGACCCTTCTGGACCCCTCCACTTT. Its protein is CAGRDPSGPLHF.

V is TRBV11-3 and J is TRBJ2-5, with TRBD1 identical over 7 bases. The CDR3 loop spans 20 amino acids. Germline CDR1 reads SGHNT; CDR2 reads YENEEA. The ends lost 0 bases at V and 3 bases at J; junction bases unmatched: 19. CDR3 protein: CASSLDIFWRNRGEEETQYF. In nucleotides, the CDR3 is TGTGCCAGCAGCTTAGATATCTTCTGGCGGAACAGGGGAGAAGAAGAGACCCAGTACTTC.

This clone was detected only a few times. The gene calls are TRBV6-6 and TRBJ1-6; TRBD1 matches 9 bases. J lost 8 bases, V lost 2 bases, and 4 bases had no gene match. The germline V gene has CDR1 MNHNY and CDR2 SVGAGI (reference sequence). This CDR3 is 15 amino acids long. The CDR3 DNA follows: TGTGCCAGCAGTTACGCGGGACAGGGAGATTCACCCCTCCACTTT. This encodes CASSYAGQGDSPLHF.

V gene TRBV6-1 combines with J gene TRBJ2-2; unclear D gene. The CDR3 runs 16 residues. Germline V CDR1 and CDR2: MNHNS, SASEGT. Trimming pared 1 base from V and 7 bases from J, leaving 16 bases between. The CDR3 reads CASSEVGGRGNGELFF. CDR3 coding DNA: TGTGCCAGCAGTGAAGTCGGCGGCCGAGGTAACGGGGAGCTGTTTTTT.

The sample holds a few counts of this clone. The genes are TRBV20-1 and TRBJ2-7; D gene ambiguous. Deletions cut 5 bases from V and 4 bases from J, with 9 bases between. The germline V gene has CDR1 DFQATT and CDR2 SNEGSKA (reference sequence). This CDR3 has 11 amino acids. The CDR3 DNA reads as TGCAGTGCTGCCCGAGTATACGAGCAGTACTTC. Translating it yields CSAARVYEQYF.

The rearrangement uses TRBV23-1 and TRBJ2-7; possible D gene TRBD2, 6 bases. TRBV23-1 is known as an ORF, though its function is uncertain. The CDR3 contains 19 residues. The V end was cut by 4 bases, the J end by 6 bases, with 31 bases between. The CDR3 reads CASSPSNQPGGPSSGEQYF. The CDR3 DNA is TGCGCCAGCAGTCCCTCCAACCAGCCCGGAGGGCCGTCCTCGGGCGAGCAGTACTTC.

The chain combines TRBV15 with TRBJ2-5; 11 nucleotides match TRBD2. Per the germline V gene, CDR1 is LNHNV and CDR2 is YYDKDF (reference sequence). Trimming cost V 3 bases and J 3 bases; bases outside gene matches: 0. The CDR3 totals 14 residues. Here the CDR3 DNA reads TGTGCCACCAGCAGGGGACTAGCGGAAGAGACCCAGTACTTC. It specifies CATSRGLAEETQYF.

This clone was seen once. The junction departs from the called germline gene at one end, perhaps through a read error. The V call is TRBV24-1, the J call TRBJ2-1; no reliable D call. The CDR3 sequence is 12 residues long. CDR1 is KGHDR, CDR2 SFDVKD, per germline. The chain's CDR3 is CATSDYYDEQFF. The CDR3 nucleotides read TGTGCCACCAGTGACTACTACGATGAGCAGTTCTTC.

The genes are TRBV5-1 and TRBJ1-2; 7 nucleotides agree with TRBD1. The germline gives CDR1 SGHRS, CDR2 YFSETQ. The CDR3 is made up of 15 amino acids. Unmatched junction bases numbered 9, after V lost 7 bases and J lost 0 bases. The CDR3 sequence is CASQPWQGANYGYTF. The CDR3 nucleotides are TGCGCCAGCCAACCCTGGCAGGGGGCTAACTATGGCTACACCTTC.